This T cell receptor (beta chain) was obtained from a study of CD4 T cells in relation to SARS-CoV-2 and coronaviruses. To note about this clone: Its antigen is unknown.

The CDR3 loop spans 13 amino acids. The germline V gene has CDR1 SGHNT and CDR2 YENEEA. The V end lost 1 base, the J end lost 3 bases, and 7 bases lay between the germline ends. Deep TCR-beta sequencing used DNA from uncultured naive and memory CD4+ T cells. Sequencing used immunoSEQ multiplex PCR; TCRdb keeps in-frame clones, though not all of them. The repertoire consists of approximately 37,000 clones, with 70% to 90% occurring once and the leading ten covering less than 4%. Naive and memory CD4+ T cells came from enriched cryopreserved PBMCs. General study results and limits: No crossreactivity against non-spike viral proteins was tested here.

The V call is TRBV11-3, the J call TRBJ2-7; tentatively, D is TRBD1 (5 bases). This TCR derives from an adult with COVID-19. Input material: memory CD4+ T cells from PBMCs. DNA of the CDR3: TGTGCCAGCAGCTTAGGGGGCGACTACGAGCAGTACTTC. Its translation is CASSLGGDYEQYF.